This T cell receptor (beta chain) was observed in a study of memory CD4+ T cells and cytomegalovirus serostatus. Overall study: Healthy Belgian adult donors included about nine CMV-positive and 24 CMV-negative people.

Single viable CD3+CD4+CD8-CD45RO+ cells were sorted as the memory CD4+ T cells. Only in-frame clones appear in the TCRdb table, and some are missing; sequencing was by immunoSEQ multiplex PCR. The table records 55,000 to 60,000 clones, 80% to 85% of them present only once. The TCR comes from an adult in good health and CMV-seronegative. Sequences were obtained from memory CD4+ T cells from blood.

CDR3 region: CASKPGLAEETQYF. CDR3 coding DNA: TGTGCCAGTAAGCCGGGACTAGCGGAAGAGACCCAGTACTTC. The gene calls are TRBV19 and TRBJ2-5; 11 nucleotides agree with TRBD2. CDR3 length: 14 residues. CDR1 and CDR2 (germline): LNHDA, SQIVND (reference sequence). Losses at the gene ends were 7 bases for V and 3 bases for J; bases not matched to a gene: 4. The whole variable domain, filled in from reference TRBV19 and TRBJ2-5, reads DGGITQSPKYLFRKEGQNVTLSCEQNLNHDAMYWYRQDPGQGLRLIYYSQIVNDFQKGDIAEGYSVSREKKESFPLTVTSAQKNPTAFYLCASKPGLAEETQYFGPGTRLLVL.